The 6 T cell receptor beta chains in this list originate from one sample, sequenced in a study of T cell changes during pregnancy in multiple sclerosis. TCRdb's copy holds only in-frame clones and misses some; the assay was immunoSEQ multiplex PCR. This sample carries around 77,000 clones, roughly 89% of them seen once, and the ten largest clones take around 0.7%. The source was peripheral blood, collected in the third trimester of pregnancy. These receptor sequences come from a female donor in good health, enrolled as a control in a pregnancy study.

The rearrangement joins TRBV5-4 to TRBJ2-7; TRBD2 matches at 11 bases. Germline loops: CDR1 SGHNT, CDR2 YYREEE (reference sequence). The CDR3 extends over 15 amino acids. Germline trimming cut 4 bases from V and 2 bases from J; bases unmatched to any gene: 5. The chain's CDR3 is CASSPTSGVTYEQYF. The DNA for the CDR3 is TGTGCCAGCAGCCCGACTAGCGGGGTTACCTACGAGCAGTACTTC.

V and J are TRBV14 and TRBJ2-7; 7 bases map to TRBD2. Germline V lookup: CDR1 SGHDN, CDR2 FVKESK. CDR3 length equals 15 residues. With V trimmed by 1 base and J by 9 bases, 12 bases remained unmatched. As DNA, the CDR3 is TGTGCCAGCAGCCAAGTCAGGGACTACCATACGAGGCAGTACTTC. It is translated as CASSQVRDYHTRQYF.

The chain is built from TRBV7-6 and TRBJ1-1; possibly TRBD1 for D (5 bases). This CDR3 region has 14 residues. Trimming removed 5 bases from V and 5 bases from J, with 15 bases in between. Germline V lookup: CDR1 SGHVS, CDR2 FNYEAQ. The CDR3 bases are TGTGCCAGCAGCGGACCAGGGTACCGTACTGAAGCTTTCTTT. Translated, it gives CASSGPGYRTEAFF.

The chain employs TRBV18 and TRBJ2-5, with 9 nucleotides matching TRBD2. CDR3 length: 15 residues. The V gene's germline CDR1 is KGHSH and CDR2 LQKENI. Germline trimming cut 0 bases from V and 3 bases from J; bases unmatched to any gene: 2. CDR3 DNA: TGTGCCAGCTCACCACCAAGCGGGGGGAAAGAGACCCAGTACTTC. Translating gives CASSPPSGGKETQYF. Full variable domain (remainder filled in from reference TRBV18 and TRBJ2-5): NAGVMQNPRHLVRRRGQEARLRCSPMKGHSHVYWYRQLPEEGLKFMVYLQKENIIDESGMPKERFSAEFPKEGPSILRIQQVVRGDSAAYFCASSPPSGGKETQYFGPGTRLLVL.

This clone has only a few counts. V usage is TRBV18 and J usage is TRBJ1-1; 7 bases are a match to TRBD1. Germline V gives CDR1 KGHSH, CDR2 LQKENI. The CDR3 is 15 residues long. With 2 bases clipped from V and 2 bases from J, the junction kept 5 bases outside the gene matches. The CDR3 here is CASSPDRVVNTEAFF. The DNA for the CDR3 is TGTGCCAGCTCACCAGACAGGGTGGTCAACACTGAAGCTTTCTTT.

The J gene is TRBJ1-4, the V gene TRBV19; 7 bases match TRBD1. Germline CDR1 is LNHDA and CDR2 is SQIVND (reference sequence). This CDR3 spans 13 amino acids. Trimming at V came to 9 bases and at J to 3 bases, leaving 4 bases not matched to a gene. The CDR3, as DNA: TGTGCCAGCGGAGACAGGGCTAATGAAAAACTGTTTTTT. Translating gives CASGDRANEKLFF.